This entry lists 15 T cell receptor beta chains sequenced from one sample in a study of blood T cell repertoires in COVID-19 (dated by TCRdb to about 2020). The library was obtained by the immunoSEQ multiplex PCR assay. TCRdb obtained this table from immuneACCESS and retained in-frame rearrangements with V and J assigned. These tables miss some clones; where compared with another copy, unresolved V genes account for less than half of the shortfall, and the remainder is unexplained. The sample contains 80,000 to 100,000 clones, just over 90% of them found a single time. 1.5% to 2% of the sample is taken by the ten largest. The sequencing input was peripheral blood. The receptor source for this set is a man aged 55 to 70 with acute or convalescent COVID-19.

This clone was observed once. This chain links TRBV11-2 with TRBJ1-2; 7 bases map to TRBD1. In germline, CDR1 is SGHAT, CDR2 FQNNGV. The CDR3 is made up of 15 amino acids. The junction had 11 bases not matched to a gene; V was cut back by 7 bases and J by 3 bases. CDR3 region: CASTFRGGTDYGYTF. CDR3 DNA sequence: TGTGCCAGCACCTTTCGGGGGGGGACAGACTATGGCTACACCTTC.

CDR3 in amino acids: CAWSRKRGRTEAFF. Written as DNA, the CDR3 is TGTGCCTGGAGTAGGAAGAGAGGTCGCACTGAAGCTTTCTTT. The rearrangement links TRBV30 to TRBJ1-1; D is uncertain. Trimming took off 2 bases at V and 4 bases at J, with 14 bases between the two ends. CDR3 length: 14 amino acids. The germline V gene encodes CDR1 GTSNPN and CDR2 SVGIG (reference sequence).

This clone has just a few counts. The chain joins TRBV30 to TRBJ2-7; the D gene is possibly TRBD2 (6 bases). The CDR3 has 11 amino acids. CDR1 and CDR2 (germline): GTSNPN, SVGIG (reference sequence). V shed 0 bases and J shed 12 bases, with 12 bases lying between them. The CDR3 DNA is TGTGCCTGGAGTGTTGGGACTTCACTGTACGTC. Translated: CAWSVGTSLYV.

The V and J genes are TRBV13 and TRBJ1-2; 10 bases match TRBD1. CDR1 and CDR2 (germline): PRHDT, FYEKMQ (reference sequence). The CDR3 length is 17 residues. Germline trimming cut 7 bases from V and 7 bases from J; bases unmatched to any gene: 18. CDR3: CASTLRVHGTGDFGYTF. In DNA, the CDR3 is TGTGCCAGCACGCTTCGGGTCCACGGGACAGGGGATTTTGGCTACACCTTC.

The chain recombines TRBV3-1 (or the pseudogene TRBV3-2) with TRBJ1-1; D may be TRBD1 (5 bases). In germline, CDR1 is LGHDT, CDR2 YNNKEL (reference sequence). Trimming pared 0 bases from V and 1 base from J, leaving 15 bases between. CDR3 length equals 17 residues. Here the CDR3 DNA reads TGTGCCAGCAGCCAAGAGGGGGGGTACAGGCCGAACACTGAAGCTTTCTTT. Translating gives CASSQEGGYRPNTEAFF.

The chain links TRBV3-1 (or the pseudogene TRBV3-2) to TRBJ2-5, with D maybe TRBD2 (6 bases). The germline V gene has CDR1 LGHDT and CDR2 YNNKEL (reference sequence). V was clipped by 2 bases and J by 1 base, with 17 bases between them. This CDR3 spans 17 amino acids. The CDR3, as DNA: TGTGCCAGCAGCCAAAGCAGGTTTAGCGGAACCCAAGAGACCCAGTACTTC. It translates to CASSQSRFSGTQETQYF.

The chain recombines TRBV10-2 with TRBJ2-2, with 7 bases aligning to TRBD1. CDR1 and CDR2 (germline): WSHSY, SAAADI. Trimming took 2 bases from V and 0 from J; bases not matched to a gene: 0. The CDR3 extends over 15 amino acids. CDR3 region: CASSEGTANTGELFF. The CDR3 nucleotides read TGCGCCAGCAGTGAGGGGACAGCGAACACCGGGGAGCTGTTTTTT.

The rearrangement links TRBV5-1 to TRBJ1-4, with D unresolved. The V end lost 2 bases, the J end lost 3 bases, and 17 bases lay between the germline ends. Germline V CDR1 and CDR2: SGHRS, YFSETQ. CDR3 length equals 17 residues. CDR3 region: CASSFGEGGSSNEKLFF. The CDR3 DNA reads TGCGCCAGCAGCTTCGGGGAGGGTGGCAGCTCTAATGAAAAACTGTTTTTT.

V is TRBV6-5 and J is TRBJ2-5; 7 nucleotides line up with TRBD2. With V trimmed by 7 bases and J by 2 bases, 7 bases remained unmatched. Germline-derived CDR1 and CDR2 are MNHEY and SVGAGI. This CDR3 region has 14 residues. The CDR3 is CASMRGSQQETQYF. For the CDR3, the DNA is TGTGCCAGCATGCGGGGGTCTCAACAAGAGACCCAGTACTTC.

The chain is built from TRBV19 and TRBJ1-4, with D tentatively TRBD1 (6 bases). The CDR3 extends over 14 amino acids. Germline lookup yields CDR1 LNHDA and CDR2 SQIVND (reference sequence). V lost 6 bases to trimming and J lost 4 bases, with 12 bases between them. CDR3 sequence reads: CASSPLQGNEKLFF. The CDR3 coding sequence is TGTGCCAGTAGCCCTTTACAGGGTAATGAAAAACTGTTTTTT.

Only one count was recorded for this clone. The chain joins TRBV10-1 to TRBJ1-4; D unclear. Germline CDR1 WNHNN, CDR2 SYGVQD (reference sequence). This CDR3 is 15 amino acids long. Trimming took off 3 bases at V and 0 bases at J, with 8 bases between the two ends. The chain's CDR3 is CASSESESTNEKLFF. As DNA, the CDR3 is TGCGCCAGCAGTGAATCGGAGTCAACTAATGAAAAACTGTTTTTT.

The chain combines TRBV7-8 with TRBJ1-1; a possible D gene is TRBD1 (6 bases). The CDR3 sequence is 14 residues long. With 1 base removed from V and 8 bases from J, the gap between germline ends came to 14 bases. CDR1 SGHVS and CDR2 FQNEAQ come from the germline V gene. CDR3 sequence reads: CASSLDREVGEAFF. CDR3 in DNA: TGTGCCAGCAGCTTAGACAGGGAAGTCGGAGAAGCTTTCTTT. Complete variable domain (other parts from reference TRBV7-8 and TRBJ1-1): GAGVSQSPRYKVAKRGQDVALRCDPISGHVSLFWYQQALGQGPEFLTYFQNEAQLDKSGLPSDRFFAERPEGSVSTLKIQRTQQEDSAVYLCASSLDREVGEAFFGQGTRLTVV.

The chain carries TRBV5-6 and TRBJ1-2; D may be TRBD1 (6 bases). Germline CDR1 and CDR2: SGHDT and YYEEEE. This CDR3 spans 15 amino acids. Between the trimmed V and J ends, which lost 0 bases and 2 bases, there was a span of 11 bases. CDR3 amino acids: CASSLGHTGNYGYTF. CDR3 nucleotides: TGTGCCAGCAGCTTGGGACACACAGGGAACTATGGCTACACCTTC.

The chain uses TRBV27 and TRBJ1-6, with D maybe TRBD1 (5 bases). There are 15 residues in the CDR3. Germline lookup yields CDR1 MNHEY and CDR2 SMNVEV (reference sequence). V lost 8 bases and J 1 base, leaving 12 bases between the germline ends. DNA of the CDR3: TGTGCCAGCTGGGAGGGGAAATCCTATAATTCACCCCTCCACTTT. It encodes CASWEGKSYNSPLHF.

The rearrangement joins TRBV6-6 to TRBJ1-5; the match to TRBD1 covers 8 bases. The germline V gene encodes CDR1 MNHNY and CDR2 SVGAGI (reference sequence). This CDR3 has 14 amino acids. V dropped 7 bases and J dropped 6; count of bases not matched to a gene: 8. For the CDR3, the DNA is TGTGCCAGCACCGCCGGACAGGGAGGTCAGCCCCAGCATTTT. Protein: CASTAGQGGQPQHF.